This T cell receptor (beta chain) emerged from a study of cytomegalovirus exposure and HLA in healthy donors. Study background: Previous work identified roughly 120 million unique TCR beta sequences from around 200 million T cells. General study findings and limits: TCR beta chain V- and J-gene trimming was linked, in a later analysis, to a missense variant in DCLRE1C. There were some V segments, including TRBV6-2 and TRBV6-3, excluded as indistinguishable.

J lost 6 bases, V lost 3 bases, and 9 bases had no gene match. In germline, CDR1 is LNHDA, CDR2 SQIVND (reference sequence). The CDR3 is made up of 15 amino acids. PCR primers comprised 60 Vbeta and 13 Jbeta primers. Method: immunoSEQ multiplex PCR; TCRdb's copy keeps in-frame clones and lacks some. The sample records fewer than 200,000 clones, approximately 72% being singletons. A word on this clone: The antigen is undetermined.

The genes are TRBV19 and TRBJ2-7, with 9 bases matching TRBD1. Sequencing was performed on PBMCs. This clonotype was obtained from a female donor in good health and CMV-seronegative. The CDR3 DNA sequence: TGTGCCAGTAGTATTGGTACAGGGGGCCACTCCGAGCAGTACTTC. Amino acids: CASSIGTGGHSEQYF.